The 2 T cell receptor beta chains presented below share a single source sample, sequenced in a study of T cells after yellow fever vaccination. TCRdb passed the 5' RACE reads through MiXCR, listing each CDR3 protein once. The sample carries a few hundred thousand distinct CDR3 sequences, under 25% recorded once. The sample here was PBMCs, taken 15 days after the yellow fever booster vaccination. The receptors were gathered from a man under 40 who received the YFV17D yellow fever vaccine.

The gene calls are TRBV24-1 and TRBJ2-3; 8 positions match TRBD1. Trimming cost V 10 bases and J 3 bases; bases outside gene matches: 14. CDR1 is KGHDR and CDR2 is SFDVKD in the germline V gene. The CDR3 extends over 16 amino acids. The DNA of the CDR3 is TGTGCCACTCAGGCCGGGACGGGACAGGCGACAGATACGCAGTATTTT. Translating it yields CATQAGTGQATDTQYF.

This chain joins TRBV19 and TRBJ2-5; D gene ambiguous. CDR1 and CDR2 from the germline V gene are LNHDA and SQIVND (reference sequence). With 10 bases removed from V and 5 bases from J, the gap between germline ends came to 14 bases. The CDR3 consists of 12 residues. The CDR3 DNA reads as TGTGCCACCGGCTGGGATTGGGAGACCCAGTACTTC. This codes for CATGWDWETQYF.